The source of this TCR beta chain is a study of blood T cells in healthy people across ages. V lost 2 bases, J lost 9 bases, and 8 bases stayed unmatched. The CDR3 is 14 amino acids. From germline, CDR1 is SGHRS and CDR2 YFSETQ. A J-beta primer mix and a sample-barcoded 5' primer were used in a second PCR of roughly 6 to 12 cycles. TCRdb itself ran the 5' RACE reads through MiXCR, one entry per CDR3 protein. Of fewer than 1.5 million distinct CDR3 sequences listed, 42% are singletons. The chain combines TRBV5-1 with TRBJ2-1; 7 bases agree with TRBD1. Sequenced: blood. This TCR derives from a woman under 30 in good health. CDR3 in amino acids: CASSFEYGDSEQFF. The CDR3, as DNA: TGCGCCAGCAGCTTCGAATATGGGGACAGTGAGCAGTTCTTC.